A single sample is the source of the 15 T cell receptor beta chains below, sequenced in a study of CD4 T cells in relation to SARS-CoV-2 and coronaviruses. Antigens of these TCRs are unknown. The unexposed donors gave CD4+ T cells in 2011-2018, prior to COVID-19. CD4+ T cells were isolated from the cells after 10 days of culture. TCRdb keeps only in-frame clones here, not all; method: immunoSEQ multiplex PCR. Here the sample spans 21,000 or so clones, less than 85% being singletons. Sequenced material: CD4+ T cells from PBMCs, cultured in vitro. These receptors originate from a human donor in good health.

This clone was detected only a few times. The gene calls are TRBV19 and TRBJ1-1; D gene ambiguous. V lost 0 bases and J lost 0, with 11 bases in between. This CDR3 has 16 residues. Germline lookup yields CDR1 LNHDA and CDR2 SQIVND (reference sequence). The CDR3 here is CASSIDRVTLNTEAFF. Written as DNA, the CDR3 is TGTGCCAGTAGTATAGATCGGGTCACACTGAACACTGAAGCTTTCTTT.

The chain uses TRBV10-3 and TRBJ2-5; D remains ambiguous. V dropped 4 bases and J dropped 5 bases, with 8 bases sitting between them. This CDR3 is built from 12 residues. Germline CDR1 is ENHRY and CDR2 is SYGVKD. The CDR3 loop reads CAISGLGETQYF. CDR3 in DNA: TGTGCCATCAGTGGATTGGGTGAGACCCAGTACTTC.

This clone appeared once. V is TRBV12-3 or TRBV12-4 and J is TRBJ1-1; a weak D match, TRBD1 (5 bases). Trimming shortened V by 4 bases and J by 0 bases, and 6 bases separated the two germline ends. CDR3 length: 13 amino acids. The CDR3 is CASSWDLNTEAFF. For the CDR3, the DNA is TGTGCCAGCAGTTGGGACCTGAACACTGAAGCTTTCTTT.

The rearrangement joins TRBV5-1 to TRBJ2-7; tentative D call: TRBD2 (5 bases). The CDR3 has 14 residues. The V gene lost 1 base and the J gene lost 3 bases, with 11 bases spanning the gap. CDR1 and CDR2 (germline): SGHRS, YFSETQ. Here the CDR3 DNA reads TGCGCCAGCAGCTTGTATAGGGAGAGCTACGAGCAGTACTTC. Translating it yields CASSLYRESYEQYF.

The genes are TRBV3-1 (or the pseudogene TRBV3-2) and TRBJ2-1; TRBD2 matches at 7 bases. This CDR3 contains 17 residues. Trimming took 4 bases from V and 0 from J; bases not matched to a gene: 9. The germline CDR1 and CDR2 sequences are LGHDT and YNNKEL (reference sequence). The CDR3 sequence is CASSPSGGGNSYNEQFF. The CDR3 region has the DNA TGTGCCAGCAGCCCCTCGGGCGGGGGTAACTCCTACAATGAGCAGTTCTTC.

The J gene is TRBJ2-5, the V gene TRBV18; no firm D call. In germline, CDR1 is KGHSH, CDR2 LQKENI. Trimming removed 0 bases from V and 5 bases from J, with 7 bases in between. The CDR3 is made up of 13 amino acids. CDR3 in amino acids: CASSPPLTETQYF. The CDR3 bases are TGTGCCAGCTCACCACCGTTGACGGAGACCCAGTACTTC.

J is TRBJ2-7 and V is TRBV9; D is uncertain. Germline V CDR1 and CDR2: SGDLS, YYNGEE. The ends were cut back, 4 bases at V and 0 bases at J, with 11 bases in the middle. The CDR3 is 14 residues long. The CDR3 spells CASSPRLDSYEQYF. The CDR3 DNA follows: TGTGCCAGCAGCCCTAGACTGGACTCCTACGAGCAGTACTTC.

The CDR3: CASSIEEGYPYNEQFF. The CDR3, as DNA: TGTGCCAGTAGTATAGAGGAGGGTTACCCCTACAATGAGCAGTTCTTC. The chain recombines TRBV19 with TRBJ2-1, with a tentative D call TRBD2 (6 bases). The CDR3 has 16 residues. Germline V CDR1 and CDR2: LNHDA, SQIVND (reference sequence). The V and J ends lost 0 bases and 2 bases respectively, with 11 bases between them.

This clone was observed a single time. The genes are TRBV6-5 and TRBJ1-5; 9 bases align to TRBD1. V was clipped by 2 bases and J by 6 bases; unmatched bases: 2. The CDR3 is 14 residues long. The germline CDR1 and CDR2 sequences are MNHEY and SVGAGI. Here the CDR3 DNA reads TGTGCCAGCAGTTACGACAGGGGGGGTCAGCCCCAGCATTTT. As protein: CASSYDRGGQPQHF.

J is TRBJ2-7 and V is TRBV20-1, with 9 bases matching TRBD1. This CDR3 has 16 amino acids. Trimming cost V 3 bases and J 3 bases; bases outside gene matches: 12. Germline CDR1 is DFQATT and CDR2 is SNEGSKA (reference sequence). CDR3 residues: CSASGQGKGLGYEQYF. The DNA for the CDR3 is TGCAGTGCTAGTGGACAGGGGAAGGGCCTAGGCTACGAGCAGTACTTC.

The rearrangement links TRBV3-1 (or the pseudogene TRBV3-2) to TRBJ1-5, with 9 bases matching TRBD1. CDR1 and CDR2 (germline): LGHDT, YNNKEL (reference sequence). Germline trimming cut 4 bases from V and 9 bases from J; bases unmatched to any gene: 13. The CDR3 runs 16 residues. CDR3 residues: CASSPTGTGLGRPQHF. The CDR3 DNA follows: TGTGCCAGCAGCCCTACCGGGACAGGGCTGGGAAGGCCCCAGCATTTT.

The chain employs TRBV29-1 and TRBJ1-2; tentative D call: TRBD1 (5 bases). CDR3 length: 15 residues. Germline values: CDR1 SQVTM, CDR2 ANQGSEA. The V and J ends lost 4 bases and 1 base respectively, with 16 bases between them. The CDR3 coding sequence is TGCAGCGTTGCTGGGGACGGGACGGATAACTATGGCTACACCTTC. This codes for CSVAGDGTDNYGYTF.

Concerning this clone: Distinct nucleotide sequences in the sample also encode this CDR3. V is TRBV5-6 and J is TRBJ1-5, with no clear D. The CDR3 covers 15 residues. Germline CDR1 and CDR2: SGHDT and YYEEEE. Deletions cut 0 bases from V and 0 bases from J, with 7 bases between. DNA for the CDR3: TGTGCCAGCAGCTTGGGAGGGTATAGCAATCAGCCCCAGCATTTT. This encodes CASSLGGYSNQPQHF.

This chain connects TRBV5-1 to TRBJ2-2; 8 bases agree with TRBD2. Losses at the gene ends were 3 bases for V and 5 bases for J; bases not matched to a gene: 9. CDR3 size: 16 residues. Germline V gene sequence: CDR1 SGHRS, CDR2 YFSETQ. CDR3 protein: CASSSTSGTFTGELFF. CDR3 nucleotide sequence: TGCGCCAGCAGCTCTACTAGCGGTACTTTTACCGGGGAGCTGTTTTTT.

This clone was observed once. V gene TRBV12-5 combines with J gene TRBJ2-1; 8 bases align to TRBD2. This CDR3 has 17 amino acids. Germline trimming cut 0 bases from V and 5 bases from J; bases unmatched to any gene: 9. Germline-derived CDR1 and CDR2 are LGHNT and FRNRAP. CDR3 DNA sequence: TGTGCTAGTGGTTTGGTAATCGCAGCGGGAGCCCACAATGAGCAGTTCTTC. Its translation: CASGLVIAAGAHNEQFF.